Each of the 9 T cell receptor beta chains below was sequenced from the same sample in a study of control samples from healthy donors and cancer patients. Assay used: immunoSEQ multiplex PCR; TCRdb lists only in-frame clones, some missing. The sample lists 150,000 to 160,000 clones; roughly 93% were seen once. Sequencing was performed on blood. The receptors were sampled from a middle-aged man in good health.

V gene TRBV30 combines with J gene TRBJ1-3; D not certain. V was shortened by 6 bases and J by 3 bases, with 18 bases between the two germline ends. Germline assignment: CDR1 GTSNPN and CDR2 SVGIG (reference sequence). The CDR3 spans 15 residues. The CDR3 loop reads CACPSKAGYGNTIYF. The CDR3 bases are TGTGCCTGCCCCTCCAAGGCGGGTTATGGAAACACCATATATTTT.

Here the CDR3 reads CSVDGGSSSYEQYF. The CDR3 DNA sequence: TGCAGCGTTGATGGCGGGAGTTCCTCCTACGAGCAGTACTTC. This sequence joins TRBV29-1 and TRBJ2-7, with 7 bases aligning to TRBD2. The V segment lost 3 bases and the J segment 0 bases; nucleotides outside the gene matches: 5. The CDR3 covers 14 residues. Germline CDR1 and CDR2: SQVTM and ANQGSEA.

This clone appeared a single time. The chain joins TRBV25-1 to TRBJ2-3; the D gene is possibly TRBD1 (6 bases). Germline values: CDR1 MGHDK, CDR2 SYGVNS. The CDR3 has 12 amino acids. V was trimmed by 1 base and J by 10 bases, leaving 9 bases between them. The CDR3 DNA reads TGTGCCAGCAGTGAATGGTACAGGGCGCAGTATTTT. It yields the protein CASSEWYRAQYF.

The V call is TRBV28, the J call TRBJ2-2; 13 positions match TRBD2. The germline CDR1 and CDR2 sequences are MDHEN and SYDVKM. The CDR3 runs to 15 residues. V was clipped by 6 bases and J by 5 bases; unmatched bases: 3. CDR3 amino acids: CASRAGLAGTGELFF. In DNA, the CDR3 is TGTGCCAGCAGGGCGGGACTAGCGGGAACCGGGGAGCTGTTTTTT.

The rearrangement uses TRBV18 and TRBJ2-7; no clear D. CDR1 and CDR2 (germline): KGHSH, LQKENI. This CDR3 is built from 14 residues. V shed 3 bases and J shed 2 bases, with 11 bases lying between them. The CDR3 loop is CASSPGPGAYEQYF. CDR3 nucleotides: TGTGCCAGCTCACCTGGACCGGGCGCCTACGAGCAGTACTTC.

This chain links TRBV3-1 (or the pseudogene TRBV3-2) with TRBJ2-7; 9 positions match TRBD1. Germline V gene data show CDR1 as LGHDT and CDR2 as YNNKEL (reference sequence). The CDR3 has 13 residues. V lost 4 bases to trimming and J lost 5 bases; unmatched junction nucleotides: 3. The CDR3 coding sequence is TGTGCCAGCAGCCGGGACAGGGACCACGAGCAGTACTTC. It yields the protein CASSRDRDHEQYF.

The chain joins TRBV7-2 to TRBJ1-1; tentative D call: TRBD1 (5 bases). The germline CDR1 and CDR2 sequences are SGHTA and FQGNSA. Deletions cut 5 bases from V and 5 bases from J, with 27 bases between. The CDR3 extends over 18 amino acids. The CDR3 region is CASSTRGAREGLGTEAFF. In DNA, the CDR3 is TGTGCCAGCAGCACCCGTGGGGCCAGAGAGGGTTTGGGTACTGAAGCTTTCTTT.

This rearrangement joins TRBV6-5 to TRBJ1-1; D is uncertain. V shed 2 bases and J shed 1 base, with 8 bases lying between them. CDR3 size: 14 residues. Looked up from germline, CDR1 is MNHEY and CDR2 is SVGAGI. CDR3 amino acids: CASSYGSRNTEAFF. The DNA for the CDR3 is TGTGCCAGCAGTTACGGGTCGCGGAACACTGAAGCTTTCTTT.

The rearrangement uses TRBV3-1 (or the pseudogene TRBV3-2) and TRBJ1-2; D is ambiguous. The germline V and J ends were trimmed by 0 bases and 8 bases, with 10 bases remaining between them. The CDR3 spans 13 residues. Germline V gene sequence: CDR1 LGHDT, CDR2 YNNKEL (reference sequence). CDR3 in amino acids: CASSQDPRWGYTF. The DNA for the CDR3 is TGTGCCAGCAGCCAAGACCCAAGGTGGGGCTACACCTTC.